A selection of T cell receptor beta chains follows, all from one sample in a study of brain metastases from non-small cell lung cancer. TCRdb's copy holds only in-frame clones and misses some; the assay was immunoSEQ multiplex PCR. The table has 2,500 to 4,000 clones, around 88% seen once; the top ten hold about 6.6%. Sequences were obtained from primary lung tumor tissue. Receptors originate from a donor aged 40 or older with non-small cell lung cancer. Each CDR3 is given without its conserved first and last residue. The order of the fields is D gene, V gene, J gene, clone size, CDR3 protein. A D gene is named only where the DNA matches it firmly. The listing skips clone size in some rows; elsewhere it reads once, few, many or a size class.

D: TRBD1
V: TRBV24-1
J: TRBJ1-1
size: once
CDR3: ATRQGTEAF

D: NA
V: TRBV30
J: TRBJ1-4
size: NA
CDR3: AWSRATSTNEKLF

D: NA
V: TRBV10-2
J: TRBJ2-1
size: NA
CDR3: ASSFARDNGEQF

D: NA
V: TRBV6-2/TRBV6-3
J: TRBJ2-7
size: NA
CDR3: ASSPDRHEQY

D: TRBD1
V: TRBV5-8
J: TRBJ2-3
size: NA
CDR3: ASSLGVPGQGEDPDTQY

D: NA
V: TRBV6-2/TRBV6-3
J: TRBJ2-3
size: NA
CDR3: ASSYKDGLTDTQY

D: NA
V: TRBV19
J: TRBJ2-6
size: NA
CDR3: ASSVTGANVLT

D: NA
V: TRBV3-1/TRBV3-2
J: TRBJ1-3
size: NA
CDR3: ASSQAHAGNTIY

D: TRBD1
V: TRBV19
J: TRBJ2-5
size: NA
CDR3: ASSMGQGRTQY

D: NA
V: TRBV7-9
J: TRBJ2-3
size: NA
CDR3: ASSLDRASTDTQY

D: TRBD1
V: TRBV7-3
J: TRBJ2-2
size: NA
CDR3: ASSGPGQGAGNTGELF

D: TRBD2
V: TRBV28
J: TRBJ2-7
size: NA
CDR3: ASSSGRETTYEQY

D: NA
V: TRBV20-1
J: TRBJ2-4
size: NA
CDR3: SALQGNIQY

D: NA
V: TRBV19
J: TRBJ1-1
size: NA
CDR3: ASSRFMDSNTEAF

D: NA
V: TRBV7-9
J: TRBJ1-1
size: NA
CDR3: ANSLDNIEAF

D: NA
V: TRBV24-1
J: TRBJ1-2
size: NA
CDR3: ATSDTDMTYT

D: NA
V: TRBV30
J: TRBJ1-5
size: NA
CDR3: AWTLRPNQPQH

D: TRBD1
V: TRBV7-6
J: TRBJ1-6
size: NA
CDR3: ASSLRQGRDSPLH

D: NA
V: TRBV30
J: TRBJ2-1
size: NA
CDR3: AWSIRPEQF

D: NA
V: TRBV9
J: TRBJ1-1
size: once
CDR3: ASSPLGGSEAF

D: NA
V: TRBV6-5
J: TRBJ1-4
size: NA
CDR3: ASLRALGEKLF

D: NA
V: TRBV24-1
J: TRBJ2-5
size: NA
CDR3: ATSDETQY

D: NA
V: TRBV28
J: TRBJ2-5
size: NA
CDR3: ASSFVRFKETQY

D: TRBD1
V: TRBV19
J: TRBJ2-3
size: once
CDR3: ASVDRGRSADTQY

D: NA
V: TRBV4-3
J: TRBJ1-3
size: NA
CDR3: ASSQDAQGGNTIY

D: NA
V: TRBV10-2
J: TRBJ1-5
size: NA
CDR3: ASQQGYNQPQH

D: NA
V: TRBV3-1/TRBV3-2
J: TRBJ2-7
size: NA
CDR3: ASSKHDFVLDEQY

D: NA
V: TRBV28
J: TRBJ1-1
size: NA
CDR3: ASSLWAGANTEAF

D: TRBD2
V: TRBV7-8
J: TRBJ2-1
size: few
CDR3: ASSLRLAGNNEQF

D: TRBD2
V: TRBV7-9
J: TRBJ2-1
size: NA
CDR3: ASSFTSGRDNEQF

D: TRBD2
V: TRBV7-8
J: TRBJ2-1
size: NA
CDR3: ASSPPGLAMRNF

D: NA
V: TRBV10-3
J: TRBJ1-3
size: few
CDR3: ASRPPGDSGNTIY

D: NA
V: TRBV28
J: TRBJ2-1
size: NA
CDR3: ASSLWQQSFYNEQF

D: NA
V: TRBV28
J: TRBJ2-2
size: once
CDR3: ASSSFQIGELF

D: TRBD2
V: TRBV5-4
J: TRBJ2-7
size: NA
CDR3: ASSLSGESTYEQY

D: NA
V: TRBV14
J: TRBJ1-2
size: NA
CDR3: ASSPRGMGSLYGYT

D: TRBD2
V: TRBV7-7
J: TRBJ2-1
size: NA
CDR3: ASSLGLAGVDEQF

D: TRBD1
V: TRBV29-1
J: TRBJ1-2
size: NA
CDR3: SAEGGQDYGYT

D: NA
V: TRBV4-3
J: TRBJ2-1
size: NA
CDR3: ASSQGKGRAGEQF

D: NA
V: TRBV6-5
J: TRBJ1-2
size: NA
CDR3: ASSYSPQYYGYT

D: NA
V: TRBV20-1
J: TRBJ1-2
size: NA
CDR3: RAGTSGYT

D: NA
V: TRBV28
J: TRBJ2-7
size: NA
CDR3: ASTPGATYEQY

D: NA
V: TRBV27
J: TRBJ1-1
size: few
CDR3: ASSSPGRLSEAF